This is a list of T cell receptor beta chains from one sample in a study of cytomegalovirus exposure and HLA in healthy donors. Profiled with immunoSEQ multiplex PCR; TCRdb holds only in-frame clones, not every one. The sample includes some 200,000 clones, 82% seen only once; the top ten take about 2.6%. What was sequenced was PBMCs. Every receptor here comes from a woman aged 40 to 50 in good health and CMV-seronegative. The CDR3 runs from the conserved cysteine through the conserved F or W. The D gene is left open where the match is weak. Clone size is stated in some rows and not others, as once, few, many or a class when expanded.

abundance | len | d_gene | j_gene | v_gene | CDR3aa | CDR3nt
NA | 15 | TRBD2 | TRBJ2-7 | TRBV28 | CASSEGRTSGYEQYF | TGTGCCAGCAGTGAAGGACGGACTAGCGGCTACGAGCAGTACTTC
NA | 20 | TRBD1 | TRBJ2-6 | TRBV29-1 | CSVGSKTGTGGGKGANVLTF | TGCAGCGTAGGGAGTAAAACTGGGACAGGTGGCGGCAAGGGGGCCAACGTCCTGACTTTC
NA | 14 | TRBD1 | TRBJ2-1 | TRBV6-1 | CASSEDRGGNEQFF | TGTGCCAGCAGTGAGGACAGGGGAGGCAATGAGCAGTTCTTC
NA | 12 | NA | TRBJ1-2 | TRBV28 | CASSLSRLGYTF | TGTGCCAGCAGTTTATCCAGACTTGGCTACACCTTC
NA | 14 | TRBD1 | TRBJ2-2 | TRBV27 | CASSYGQGAGELFF | TGTGCCAGCAGTTATGGACAGGGTGCCGGGGAGCTGTTTTTC
NA | 15 | NA | TRBJ2-7 | TRBV5-1 | CASSSSGAATYEQYF | TGCGCCAGCAGCTCGTCAGGGGCCGCAACCTACGAGCAGTACTTC
NA | 14 | NA | TRBJ2-7 | TRBV28 | CASSSGGPTYEQYF | TGTGCCAGCAGTTCCGGAGGACCCACCTACGAGCAGTACTTC
once | 15 | TRBD2 | TRBJ2-2 | TRBV19 | CASIPAGANTGELFF | TGTGCCAGTATCCCAGCGGGAGCGAACACCGGGGAGCTGTTTTTT
NA | 15 | TRBD2 | TRBJ2-7 | TRBV5-1 | CASSAGGVSTYEQYF | TGCGCCAGCAGTGCGGGGGGCGTATCGACCTACGAGCAGTACTTC
NA | 12 | NA | TRBJ1-5 | TRBV28 | CASSLLTGPQHF | TGTGCCAGCAGCCTGCTAACCGGGCCCCAGCATTTT
NA | 13 | NA | TRBJ1-4 | TRBV18 | CASSPGFRGKLFF | TGTGCCAGCTCACCGGGCTTTAGGGGAAAACTGTTTTTT
NA | 14 | NA | TRBJ2-5 | TRBV5-1 | CASSLVSGQETQYF | TGCGCCAGCAGCTTGGTCTCGGGTCAAGAGACCCAGTACTTC
NA | 16 | NA | TRBJ1-4 | TRBV9 | CASSVGRGGSNEKLFF | TGTGCCAGCAGCGTGGGCCGGGGGGGGTCTAATGAAAAACTGTTTTTT
few | 15 | TRBD1 | TRBJ1-1 | TRBV4-1 | CASSQGQGEYTEAFF | TGCGCCAGCAGCCAAGGACAGGGAGAATACACTGAAGCTTTCTTT
NA | 13 | NA | TRBJ1-1 | TRBV5-6 | CASSLDRNTEAFF | TGTGCCAGCAGCTTGGACAGGAACACTGAAGCTTTCTTT
NA | 12 | NA | TRBJ2-1 | TRBV7-9 | CASSLVGTEQFF | TGTGCCAGCAGCTTAGTCGGTACTGAGCAGTTCTTC
NA | 16 | TRBD1 | TRBJ1-2 | TRBV7-2 | CASSLGLGQDHYGYTF | TGTGCCAGCAGCTTAGGCCTGGGACAGGATCACTATGGCTACACCTTC
NA | 17 | NA | TRBJ2-1 | TRBV7-7 | CASSPILGRASYNEQFF | TGTGCCAGCAGCCCGATTCTCGGGAGAGCCTCCTACAATGAGCAGTTCTTC
few | 13 | TRBD1 | TRBJ1-1 | TRBV10-3 | CAISGTGLTEAFF | TGTGCCATCAGTGGGACAGGGTTAACTGAAGCTTTCTTT
NA | 17 | NA | TRBJ2-3 | TRBV5-1 | CASSLALTGGYTDTQYF | TGCGCCAGCAGCTTGGCACTCACCGGAGGTTACACAGATACGCAGTATTTT
NA | 15 | NA | TRBJ2-7 | TRBV28 | CASSPYRRPAYEQYF | TGTGCCAGCAGTCCCTACCGGAGGCCGGCCTACGAGCAGTACTTC
NA | 15 | NA | TRBJ2-1 | TRBV7-8 | CASSLRYGSHNEQFF | TGTGCCAGCAGCTTACGGTACGGTTCCCACAATGAGCAGTTCTTC
NA | 14 | TRBD1 | TRBJ2-3 | TRBV29-1 | CSGDRGPGTDTQYF | TGCAGCGGCGACAGGGGGCCTGGCACAGATACGCAGTATTTT
once | 11 | NA | TRBJ2-5 | TRBV18 | CASSSGETQYF | TGTGCCAGCTCCTCCGGAGAGACCCAGTACTTC
NA | 14 | TRBD2 | TRBJ2-1 | TRBV14 | CASSQVGLAGFQFF | TGTGCCAGCAGCCAGGTGGGACTAGCGGGTTTTCAGTTCTTC
NA | 16 | TRBD1 | TRBJ2-2 | TRBV5-1 | CASSLAGGSYTGELFF | TGCGCCAGCAGCTTGGCAGGGGGCTCGTACACCGGGGAGCTGTTTTTT
NA | 12 | TRBD1 | TRBJ2-1 | TRBV19 | CASSPPRGEQFF | TGTGCCAGTAGTCCGCCCAGGGGGGAGCAGTTCTTC
NA | 15 | TRBD2 | TRBJ2-1 | TRBV9 | CASSVVGGRGSEQFF | TGTGCCAGCAGCGTAGTTGGCGGGAGGGGTAGTGAGCAGTTCTTC
NA | 16 | NA | TRBJ2-7 | TRBV7-2 | CASSLAKGGRTYEQYF | TGTGCCAGCAGCTTAGCGAAGGGGGGGCGAACCTACGAGCAGTACTTC
NA | 16 | TRBD1 | TRBJ2-1 | TRBV18 | CASSPYRGQPYNEQFF | TGTGCCAGCTCACCGTACAGGGGGCAGCCCTACAATGAGCAGTTCTTC
NA | 17 | NA | TRBJ1-5 | TRBV5-1 | CASSLFPGISGNQPQHF | TGCGCCAGCAGCTTGTTCCCCGGCATTAGCGGCAATCAGCCCCAGCATTTT
NA | 13 | TRBD2 | TRBJ2-7 | TRBV7-8 | CASSSGLGYEQYF | TGTGCCAGCAGCTCGGGACTAGGCTACGAGCAGTACTTC
NA | 16 | NA | TRBJ2-1 | TRBV27 | CASSPSAGSPYNEQFF | TGTGCCAGCAGTCCTTCCGCAGGCTCTCCCTACAATGAGCAGTTCTTC
NA | 15 | NA | TRBJ1-4 | TRBV7-9 | CASSSRQATNEKLFF | TGTGCCAGCAGCTCAAGACAGGCAACTAATGAAAAACTGTTTTTT
few | 15 | TRBD1 | TRBJ2-7 | TRBV5-5 | CASSAGQGISYEQYF | TGTGCCAGCAGCGCAGGACAGGGGATTTCCTACGAGCAGTACTTC
few | 16 | NA | TRBJ1-2 | TRBV5-1 | CASNDARQVGYMGYTF | TGCGCCAGCAACGACGCGCGACAGGTTGGCTACATGGGCTACACCTTC
once | 18 | NA | TRBJ1-1 | TRBV28 | CASRNNGGQGYMNTEAFF | TGTGCCAGCAGGAATAATGGAGGGCAGGGATACATGAACACTGAAGCTTTCTTT
NA | 14 | NA | TRBJ2-4 | TRBV7-2 | CASRKGLSPPIQYF | TGTGCCAGCAGAAAGGGACTGTCCCCTCCAATTCAGTACTTC
NA | 15 | NA | TRBJ2-7 | TRBV28 | CASTSGLGSAYEQYF | TGTGCCAGCACCTCGGGACTTGGGTCCGCCTACGAGCAGTACTTC
NA | 14 | TRBD2 | TRBJ2-1 | TRBV6-4 | CASSVQGLANEQFF | TGTGCCAGCAGTGTACAGGGACTAGCCAATGAGCAGTTCTTC
once | 16 | NA | TRBJ2-7 | TRBV19 | CASSIAWASFLEEQYF | TGTGCCAGTAGTATCGCGTGGGCTAGCTTCCTGGAGGAGCAGTACTTC
once | 14 | NA | TRBJ2-7 | TRBV7-2 | CASSTSGGGYEQYF | TGTGCCAGCAGCACGAGCGGAGGAGGGTACGAGCAGTACTTC
NA | 15 | TRBD2 | TRBJ2-3 | TRBV10-3 | CAISGTSGSTDTQYF | TGTGCCATCAGCGGGACTAGCGGTAGCACAGATACGCAGTATTTT
few | 16 | NA | TRBJ1-5 | TRBV18 | CASSRAGAGDNQPQHF | TGTGCCAGCTCGCGGGCTGGGGCAGGGGACAATCAGCCCCAGCATTTT
NA | 16 | NA | TRBJ2-7 | TRBV5-4 | CASSTGVDRYSYEQYF | TGTGCCAGCAGCACGGGGGTCGACCGATACTCCTACGAGCAGTACTTC